This T cell receptor (beta chain) originates from a study of cytomegalovirus exposure and HLA in healthy donors. Use of 60 Vbeta and 13 Jbeta primers characterized the PCR. Data came from immunoSEQ multiplex PCR; TCRdb stores just in-frame clones and leaves some out. The table shows 150,000 to 200,000 clones, with under 90% occurring only once. There are a few counts of this clone. V was pared by 3 bases and J by 1 base, with 12 bases between. The CDR3 contains 15 residues. Germline-derived CDR1 and CDR2 are MNHNS and SASEGT. Sequencing was carried out using PBMCs. This sequence was found in a young man in good health and CMV-seronegative. The chain uses TRBV6-1 and TRBJ1-1; D is possibly TRBD1 (5 bases). The CDR3 region has the DNA TGTGCCAGCAGTGAGGGGACGGGGGGGAACACTGAAGCTTTCTTT. Protein sequence: CASSEGTGGNTEAFF.